This T cell receptor beta chain was recorded in a study of tumor-infiltrating lymphocytes in oesophageal squamous cell carcinoma listed by TCRdb under 2016. Compared with the rest of its sample, this clonotype is medium-sized (0.01 to 0.1%). Its target antigen remains unknown. The junction and the germline gene differ at one end; a read error may be behind it. Taken from cysteine to phenylalanine, the CDR3 has 13 residues. Solely the CDR3 DNA is kept, with 39 bases framed from the first base. In the germline V gene, CDR1 corresponds to MNHNS and CDR2 to SASEGT. Library preparation employed PCR. The instrument given in TCRdb is Illumina HiSeq 2000. In TCRdb, the public reads were trimmed at Q25 with fastp and aligned with MiXCR, with productive beta chains retained. When rows share a CDR3 protein, they turn into one entry using the most common DNA and genes. This sample is represented by about 19,000 distinct CDR3 sequences; under 40% of them were singletons. The biggest ten clones account for roughly 7% of the sample.

Sequenced: blood. The sequence was collected from a male donor with esophageal squamous cell carcinoma. The chain was built from TRBV6-1 and TRBJ2-3; the D gene is possibly TRBD1, with 5 bases matching. The encoded CDR3 is CAGRVSSTDTQYF. The sequenced DNA is TGTGCCGGCAGGGTTTCTAGCACAGATACGCAGTATTTT.